Listed below are T cell receptor beta chains from one sample, sequenced in a study of blood T cells in healthy people across ages. TCRdb used MiXCR to reprocess the 5' RACE reads, holding one entry per CDR3 protein. Found here are 850,000 to 1,300,000 distinct CDR3 sequences, over 35% of them singletons; the top ten hold approximately 20%. The sequenced sample consisted of blood. The receptors were gathered from a woman aged 55 to 70 in good health. Each CDR3 is given with its conserved first and last residue. D genes are given only for firm matches. Some rows mark clone size as missing; the rest say once, few, many or name a class of expanded clone.

15 | . | TRBJ2-1 | TRBV6-6 | TRBD2 | CASSHPLAGVNEQFF | TGTGCCAGCAGCCACCCGCTAGCGGGAGTCAATGAGCAGTTCTTC
17 | . | TRBJ2-5 | TRBV6-2/TRBV6-3 | TRBD1 | CAGSYHADREYQETQYF | TGTGCCGGCAGTTACCATGCTGACAGGGAGTACCAAGAGACCCAGTACTTC
16 | . | TRBJ2-1 | TRBV4-1 | . | CASSQAGRHSYDEQFF | TGCGCCAGCAGCCAAGCGGGCCGGCACTCCTACGATGAGCAGTTCTTC
13 | many | TRBJ2-5 | TRBV15 | . | CATSRPPQETQYF | TGTGCCACCAGCAGGCCCCCCCAAGAGACCCAGTACTTC
17 | . | TRBJ2-7 | TRBV15 | TRBD2 | CATSSGSQGTRAYEQYF | TGTGCCACCAGTAGCGGCAGTCAGGGGACTAGGGCCTACGAGCAGTACTTC
13 | . | TRBJ2-1 | TRBV20-1 | TRBD2 | CSAGRAGNNEQFF | TGCAGTGCCGGACGAGCGGGAAACAATGAGCAGTTCTTC
14 | . | TRBJ2-5 | TRBV29-1 | TRBD2 | CSASSGSRRETQYF | TGCAGCGCTTCTAGCGGGAGTCGACGAGAGACCCAGTACTTC
12 | . | TRBJ2-5 | TRBV5-1 | . | CASSLTTETQYF | TGCGCCAGCAGCCTGACTACGGAGACCCAGTACTTC
15 | once | TRBJ2-1 | TRBV28 | TRBD2 | CASSPGRAGGYEQFF | TGTGCCAGCAGTCCGGGACGAGCGGGAGGCTATGAGCAGTTCTTC
12 | . | TRBJ2-1 | TRBV4-1 | . | CASSQDLNEQFF | TGCGCCAGCAGCCAAGATTTAAATGAGCAGTTCTTC
17 | . | TRBJ2-1 | TRBV5-6 | TRBD2 | CASSLVDSGSGQETQFF | TGTGCCAGCAGCTTGGTGGATAGCGGGAGCGGGCAAGAGACCCAGTTCTTC
14 | . | TRBJ1-5 | TRBV20-1 | . | CSAKQGTSNQPQHF | TGCAGTGCTAAACAGGGTACTAGCAATCAGCCCCAGCATTTT
14 | . | TRBJ1-6 | TRBV6-5 | . | CASSFFSHNSPLHF | TGTGCCAGCAGTTTTTTTTCCCATAATTCACCCCTCCACTTT
18 | . | TRBJ2-3 | TRBV25-1 | TRBD2 | CASSELGSSGRAADTQYF | TGTGCCAGCAGTGAATTAGGTAGTAGCGGGAGAGCGGCAGATACGCAGTATTTT
13 | . | TRBJ2-7 | TRBV3-1 | . | CAGSQERAYEQYF | TGTGCCGGCAGCCAAGAGAGGGCCTACGAGCAGTACTTC
13 | . | TRBJ1-1 | TRBV18 | . | CASSVLPNTEAFF | TGTGCCAGCTCGGTACTCCCGAACACTGAAGCTTTCTTT
12 | . | TRBJ2-5 | TRBV21-1 | . | CACSPPGETQYF | TGTGCCTGCAGCCCCCCGGGAGAGACCCAGTACTTC